This T cell receptor beta chain is from a study of blood T cell repertoires in COVID-19. This CDR3 has 15 amino acids. V gave up 1 base and J gave up 2 bases, with 9 bases separating them. CDR1 is MDHEN, CDR2 SYDVKM, per germline. Some clones are missing from TCRdb's copy, which holds only in-frame ones; the method was immunoSEQ multiplex PCR. The sample shows 100,000 to 150,000 clones, around nine tenths of them seen only once. What was sequenced was peripheral blood. The TCR originated in a woman aged 80 or over with acute or convalescent COVID-19. The gene calls are TRBV28 and TRBJ1-3; D is perhaps TRBD1 (5 bases). The CDR3 loop is CASSLSRTPGNTIYF. The CDR3 coding sequence is TGTGCCAGCAGTTTATCCCGGACACCTGGAAACACCATATATTTT.